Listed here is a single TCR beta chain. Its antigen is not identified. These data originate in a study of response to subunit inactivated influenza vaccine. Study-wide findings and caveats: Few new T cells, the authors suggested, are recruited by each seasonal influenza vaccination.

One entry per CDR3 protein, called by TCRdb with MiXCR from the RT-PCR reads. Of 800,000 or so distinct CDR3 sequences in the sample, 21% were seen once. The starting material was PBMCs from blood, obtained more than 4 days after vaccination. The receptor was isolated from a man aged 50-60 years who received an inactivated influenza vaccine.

The CDR3 bases are TGTGCCAGCAGCTTAGCAGGGTTTAGCGGGACCTACAATGAGCAGTTCTTC. This gives the protein CASSLAGFSGTYNEQFF. The chain has TRBV7-6 and TRBJ2-1, with 8 bases aligning to TRBD2. Germline CDR1 SGHVS, CDR2 FNYEAQ. This CDR3 is 17 amino acids long. The V segment lost 0 bases and the J segment 2 bases; nucleotides outside the gene matches: 6.